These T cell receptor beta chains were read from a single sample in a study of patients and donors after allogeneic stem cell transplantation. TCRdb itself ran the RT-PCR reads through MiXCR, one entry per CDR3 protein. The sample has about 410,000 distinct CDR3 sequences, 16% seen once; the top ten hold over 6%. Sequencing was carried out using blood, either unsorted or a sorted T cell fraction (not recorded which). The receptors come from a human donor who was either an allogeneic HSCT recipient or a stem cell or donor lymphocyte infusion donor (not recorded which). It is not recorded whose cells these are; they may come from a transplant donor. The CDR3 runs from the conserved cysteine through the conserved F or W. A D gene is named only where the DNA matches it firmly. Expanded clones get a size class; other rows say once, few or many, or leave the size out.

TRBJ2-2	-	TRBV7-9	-	TGTGCCAGCACCAAGGGGCAGTCGAACACCGGGGAGCTGTTTTTT	CASTKGQSNTGELFF
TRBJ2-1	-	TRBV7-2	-	TGTGCCAGCAGCTTAGATTTGGGAAGGCATGAGCAGTTCTTC	CASSLDLGRHEQFF
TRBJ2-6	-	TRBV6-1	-	TGTGCCAGCAGTGCTAGGGTCGCTGGGGCCAACGTCCTGACTTTC	CASSARVAGANVLTF
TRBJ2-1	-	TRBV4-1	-	TGCGCCAGCAGCCAAGTAGATGCGGGATACAATGAGCAGTTCTTC	CASSQVDAGYNEQFF
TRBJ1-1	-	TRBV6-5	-	TGTGCCAGCACCTTGGATCTTCGGGCTTTCTTT	CASTLDLRAFF
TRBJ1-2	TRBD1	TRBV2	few	TGTGCCAGAGGGACAGGCCCCTATGGCTACACCTTC	CARGTGPYGYTF
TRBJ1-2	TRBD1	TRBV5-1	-	TGCGCCAGCAGCCCCCAGGACAGGGACGGCTACACCTTC	CASSPQDRDGYTF
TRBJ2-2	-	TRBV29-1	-	TGCAGCGTTGCTTCCCCTATGGGTTGGAACACCGGGGAGCTGTTTTTT	CSVASPMGWNTGELFF
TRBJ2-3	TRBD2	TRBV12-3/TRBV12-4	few	TGTGCCAGCAGTTTTCCTCTAGCGGGGGGGAGCACAGATACGCAGTATTTT	CASSFPLAGGSTDTQYF
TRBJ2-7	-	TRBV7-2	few	TGTGCCAGCAGCTTAGCGCGCAGGGCGCACTACGAGCAGTACTTC	CASSLARRAHYEQYF
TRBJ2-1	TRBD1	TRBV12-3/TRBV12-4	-	TGTGCCAGCAGTCGGACAGGGGCCTACAATGAGCAGTTCTTC	CASSRTGAYNEQFF
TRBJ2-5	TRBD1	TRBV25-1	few	TGTGCCAGCAGCCTCGGAGTACAGGGGGCTGCAGAGACCCAGTACTTC	CASSLGVQGAAETQYF
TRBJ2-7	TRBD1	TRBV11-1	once	TGTGCCAGCAGCCCAGCTTATGGTAGGGGACAGGGGTTTCCCTCCTACGAGCAGTACTTC	CASSPAYGRGQGFPSYEQYF
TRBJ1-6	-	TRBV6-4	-	TGTGCCAGCAGTGACTCAGTGACAGCTAATTCACCCCTCCACTTT	CASSDSVTANSPLHF
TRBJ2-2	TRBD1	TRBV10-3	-	TGTGCCATCAGTGCCCTACCCCCGGGGGGGACAGGGGGTCCCTCCGGGGAGCTGTTTTTT	CAISALPPGGTGGPSGELFF
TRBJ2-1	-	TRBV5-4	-	TGTGCCAGCAGCTTGCTGGGCGTATCCTACAATGAGCAGTTCTTC	CASSLLGVSYNEQFF
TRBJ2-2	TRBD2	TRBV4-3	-	TGCGCCAGCAGCCAGGGAGGCGGCGGGGGGCCAACCGGGGAGCTGTTTTTT	CASSQGGGGGPTGELFF
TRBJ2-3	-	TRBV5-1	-	TGCGCCAGCGGGGGACAAGGGGCCTCCACAGATACGCAGTATTTT	CASGGQGASTDTQYF
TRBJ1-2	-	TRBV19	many	TGTGCCAGTAGTATGCGACAGACCTATGGCTACACCTTC	CASSMRQTYGYTF
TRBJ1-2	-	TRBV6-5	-	TGTGCCAGCAGTTACCGTTTACGTGGGGGATTGAGCTATGGCTACACCTTC	CASSYRLRGGLSYGYTF
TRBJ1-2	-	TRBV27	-	TGTGCCAGCAGTTCTACACGGGGCGTGGGATTCAATGGCTACACCTTC	CASSSTRGVGFNGYTF
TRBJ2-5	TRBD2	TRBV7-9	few	TGTGCCAGCAGCTTAGCGTTTCCCCTAGCGGTCAAAGAGACCCAGTACTTC	CASSLAFPLAVKETQYF
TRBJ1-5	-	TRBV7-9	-	TGTGCCAGCAGTCAAGGTGTTCAGCCCCAGCATTTT	CASSQGVQPQHF
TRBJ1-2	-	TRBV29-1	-	TGCAGCGTCTCAACGTCGACTTATGGCTACACCTTC	CSVSTSTYGYTF
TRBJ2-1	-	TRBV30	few	TGTGCCTGGAGTGTACTTAAGGGGCACAATGAGCAGTTCTTC	CAWSVLKGHNEQFF
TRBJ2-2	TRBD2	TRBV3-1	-	TGTGCCAGCAGCCAAGCTAGCGGGAGAAGAATTGGCACCGGGGAGCTGTTTTTT	CASSQASGRRIGTGELFF
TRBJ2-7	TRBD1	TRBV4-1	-	TGCGCCAGCAGCCAAGATCAGGGACAGGGCTACGAGCAGTACTTC	CASSQDQGQGYEQYF
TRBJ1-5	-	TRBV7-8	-	TGTGCCAGCAGCTTAAGTGAGCCCGCAGAGAGATTATTTAGCAATCAGCCCCAGCATTTT	CASSLSEPAERLFSNQPQHF
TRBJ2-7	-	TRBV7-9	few	TGTGCCAGCAGCCATTCGGGATCGAGGCACGAGCAGTACTTC	CASSHSGSRHEQYF
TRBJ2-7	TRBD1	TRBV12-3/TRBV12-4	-	TGTGCCAGCAGAGAAACAGGGGGGTACGAGCAGTACTTC	CASRETGGYEQYF
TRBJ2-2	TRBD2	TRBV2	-	TGTGCCAGCAGCACGACTAGCGGGGGTACAACCGGGGAGCTGTTTTTT	CASSTTSGGTTGELFF
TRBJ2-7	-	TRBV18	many	TGTGCCAGCTCAAGTCGCAGCAGCTCCTACGAGCAGTACTTC	CASSSRSSSYEQYF
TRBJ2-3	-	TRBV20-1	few	TGCAGTGCTAGCGAGATTAGCACAGATACGCAGTATTTT	CSASEISTDTQYF
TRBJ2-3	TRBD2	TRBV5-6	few	TGTGCCAGCAGCTTGTTGGAGCGGGAGGACTCTAGCACAGATACGCAGTATTTT	CASSLLEREDSSTDTQYF
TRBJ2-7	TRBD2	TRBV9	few	TGTGCCAGCAGCGTCTCCGCCGGGACTAGCGGGAGGGACTACGAGCAGTACTTC	CASSVSAGTSGRDYEQYF
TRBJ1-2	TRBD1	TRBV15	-	TGTGCCACCAGCAGGACAGGGATTGGCTATGGCTACACCTTC	CATSRTGIGYGYTF
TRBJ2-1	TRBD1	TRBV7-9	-	TGTGCCAGCAGTTGGGACAGCCACAATGAGCAGTTCTTC	CASSWDSHNEQFF
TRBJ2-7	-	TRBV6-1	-	TGTGCCAGCAGTGCTCCCTCACAGGGATTCTTCTCCTACGAGCAGTACTTC	CASSAPSQGFFSYEQYF
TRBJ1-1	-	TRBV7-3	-	TGTGCCAGCAGCTCCCACCTCTATCCGAACCGGGACATGAACACTGAAGCTTTCTTT	CASSSHLYPNRDMNTEAFF
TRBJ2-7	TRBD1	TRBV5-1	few	TGCGCCAGCAGCTCGGACAGGGGGATCTACGAGCAGTACTTC	CASSSDRGIYEQYF